What follows is one T cell receptor beta chain and its context. The source of the sample is a study of T cells expressing NK-cell markers. This CDR3 is built from 15 residues. CDR1 and CDR2 from the germline V gene are SGHVS and FQNEAQ. TCRdb re-called the 5' RACE reads and catalogs CDR3 proteins one per entry, DNA excluded. The sample has some 600,000 distinct CDR3 sequences. This sequence originates from a man aged 18 to 30 in good health. Sequencing used blood T cells: a sorted CD56 or NKG2C T cell subset, CD4+ or CD8+ T cells, or bulk PBMC T cells (not recorded which). The rearrangement links TRBV7-8 to TRBJ1-4; TCRdb's D call, TRBD1, is unchecked because there is no DNA. The CDR3 reads CASSPNRGRGEKLFF.